This entry lists 25 T cell receptor beta chains sequenced from one sample in a study of blood T cell repertoires in COVID-19. The data were produced by immunoSEQ multiplex PCR, yet TCRdb's version contains in-frame clones alone and is incomplete. The table lists some 150,000 clones, approximately 90% of them singletons, with approximately 11% in the top ten. The source material was peripheral blood. The receptors come from a woman older than 75 with acute or convalescent COVID-19.

The CDR3 coding sequence is TGTGCCAGCAGTTCTGGACAGGCAAAGGGCTACACCTTC. Protein sequence: CASSSGQAKGYTF. The chain has TRBV6-5 and TRBJ1-2; the match to TRBD1 covers 7 bases. CDR1 and CDR2 from the germline V gene are MNHEY and SVGAGI. With 4 bases clipped from V and 8 bases from J, the junction kept 7 bases outside the gene matches. CDR3 length equals 13 residues.

The chain links TRBV5-1 to TRBJ2-2, with 11 bases that match TRBD1. With V trimmed by 6 bases and J by 5 bases, 6 bases remained unmatched. The CDR3 extends over 15 amino acids. Per the germline V gene, CDR1 is SGHRS and CDR2 is YFSETQ. In DNA form, the CDR3 reads TGCGCCAGCACCATAGGGACAGGGGGGACCGGGGAGCTGTTTTTT. Protein product: CASTIGTGGTGELFF.

The CDR3 loop is CASSNRVYGYTF. The DNA for the CDR3 is TGTGCCAGCAGCAACAGGGTCTATGGCTACACCTTC. V gene TRBV6-5 combines with J gene TRBJ1-2, with D tentatively TRBD1 (6 bases). In germline, CDR1 is MNHEY, CDR2 SVGAGI. The CDR3 length is 12 residues. Trimming removed 6 bases from V and 4 bases from J, with 9 bases in between.

The genes are TRBV6-6 and TRBJ2-7, with 9 bases lining up with TRBD1. The germline V gene encodes CDR1 MNHNY and CDR2 SVGAGI (reference sequence). V gave up 2 bases and J gave up 1 base; unmatched junction bases: 6. There are 16 residues in the CDR3. Here the CDR3 DNA reads TGTGCCAGCAGTTACGCACCACAGGGGGCGTCCTACGAGCAGTACTTC. Its translation: CASSYAPQGASYEQYF.

The chain recombines TRBV5-1 with TRBJ1-5; 8 bases line up with TRBD1. V was pared by 4 bases and J by 2 bases, with 11 bases of the junction left unmatched. The CDR3 covers 17 residues. Germline CDR1 is SGHRS and CDR2 is YFSETQ. The chain's CDR3 is CASSPYLTGGRNQPQHF. The CDR3 DNA sequence: TGCGCCAGCAGCCCTTACCTAACAGGGGGTCGCAATCAGCCCCAGCATTTT.

The V gene is TRBV5-1, the J gene TRBJ1-1; a possible D gene is TRBD1 (5 bases). Trimming pared 2 bases from V and 1 base from J, leaving 9 bases between. Germline V gene sequence: CDR1 SGHRS, CDR2 YFSETQ. The length of the CDR3 is 14 residues. The DNA for the CDR3 is TGCGCCAGCAGCTTTCAGGGTCAGAACACTGAAGCTTTCTTT. This codes for CASSFQGQNTEAFF.

The V call is TRBV7-9, the J call TRBJ1-4, with 7 bases matching TRBD1. V shed 2 bases, J shed 5 bases, and the junction held 2 bases outside the gene matches. The CDR3 has 14 amino acids. The germline CDR1 and CDR2 sequences are SEHNR and FQNEAQ (reference sequence). The CDR3 nucleotides read TGTGCCAGCAGCTTACAGGGGGAAAATGAAAAACTGTTTTTT. Protein product: CASSLQGENEKLFF. The whole variable domain, remainder taken from reference TRBV7-9 and TRBJ1-4, is DTGVSQNPRHKITKRGQNVTFRCDPISEHNRLYWYRQTLGQGPEFLTYFQNEAQLEKSRLLSDRFSAERPKGSFSTLEIQRTEQGDSAMYLCASSLQGENEKLFFGSGTQLSVL.

This chain links TRBV7-9 with TRBJ1-5, with 9 bases identical to TRBD1. The CDR3 runs to 16 residues. Trimming removed 1 base from V and 2 bases from J; junction bases left unmatched: 3. CDR1 is SEHNR and CDR2 is FQNEAQ in the germline V gene (reference sequence). The CDR3 nucleotides are TGTGCCAGCAGCTTAGGCACAGGGGGCGGCAATCAGCCCCAGCATTTT. As protein: CASSLGTGGGNQPQHF.

J is TRBJ2-1 and V is TRBV2, with 9 bases fitting TRBD2. The CDR3 totals 14 residues. Germline CDR1 reads SNHLY; CDR2 reads FYNNEI. V lost 7 bases to trimming and J lost 6 bases; unmatched junction nucleotides: 7. The DNA of the CDR3 is TGTGCCAGCAAATTTAGCGGGGGCCCCAATGAGCAGTTCTTC. Its protein product is CASKFSGGPNEQFF.

The V call is TRBV29-1, the J call TRBJ2-7; 11 bases align to TRBD1. Looked up from germline, CDR1 is SQVTM and CDR2 is ANQGSEA. V gave up 6 bases and J gave up 7 bases; unmatched junction bases: 14. The CDR3 consists of 15 residues. The CDR3 is CSVSKTGQGGGEQYF. The CDR3 DNA is TGCAGCGTGTCCAAAACGGGACAGGGGGGTGGAGAGCAGTACTTC.

The chain couples TRBV6-4 to TRBJ2-1; 9 bases map to TRBD1. The CDR3 sequence is 15 residues long. V trimming: 7 bases; J trimming: 4 bases; junction bases outside the gene matches: 8. Germline assignment: CDR1 MRHNA and CDR2 SNTAGT. CDR3 nucleotide sequence: TGTGCCAGCATTGGCCCGGGACAGGGTTACAATGAGCAGTTCTTC. This encodes CASIGPGQGYNEQFF.

A single count supports this clone. The chain uses TRBV10-2 and TRBJ1-2; a weak D match, TRBD1 (5 bases). V lost 4 bases and J lost 8, with 14 bases in between. This CDR3 is 13 amino acids long. Germline V lookup: CDR1 WSHSY, CDR2 SAAADI. In DNA, the CDR3 is TGCGCCAGCAGTGTGGGCAGGGTGTCCGGCTACACCTTC. Protein: CASSVGRVSGYTF.

The V call is TRBV27, the J call TRBJ2-2; a weak D match, TRBD1 (7 bases). The germline V and J ends were trimmed by 2 bases and 2 bases, with 12 bases remaining between them. The CDR3 totals 16 residues. CDR1 and CDR2 from the germline V gene are MNHEY and SMNVEV (reference sequence). CDR3 loop: CASSLPRGVNTGELFF. CDR3 nucleotide sequence: TGTGCCAGCAGTTTACCCAGGGGGGTAAACACCGGGGAGCTGTTTTTT.

This chain uses TRBV18 with TRBJ1-6, with unresolved D. This CDR3 has 13 residues. V lost 3 bases, J lost 9 bases, and 9 bases lay in between. Germline V gene lookup returns CDR1 KGHSH and CDR2 LQKENI. The CDR3 region is CASSPDRGSPLHF. CDR3 bases: TGTGCCAGCTCACCTGATAGAGGTTCACCCCTCCACTTT.

The CDR3 region has the DNA TGTGCCAGCAGTGAATATAGGGGGGGGCGGACAGATACGCAGTATTTT. It specifies CASSEYRGGRTDTQYF. J is TRBJ2-3 and V is TRBV25-1; D may be TRBD2 (7 bases). Germline V gene lookup returns CDR1 MGHDK and CDR2 SYGVNS. The CDR3 totals 16 residues. Trimming left V 0 bases short and J 3 bases short, with 13 bases between.

The chain joins TRBV29-1 to TRBJ1-4; possible D gene TRBD1, 6 bases. Trimming removed 7 bases from V and 0 bases from J, with 9 bases in between. This CDR3 has 13 amino acids. Germline CDR1 and CDR2: SQVTM and ANQGSEA. CDR3 protein: CSAWTATNEKLFF. The CDR3, as DNA: TGCAGCGCCTGGACAGCAACTAATGAAAAACTGTTTTTT. Full variable domain (remainder filled in from reference TRBV29-1 and TRBJ1-4): SAVISQKPSRDICQRGTSLTIQCQVDSQVTMMFWYRQQPGQSLTLIATANQGSEATYESGFVIDKFPISRPNLTFSTLTVSNMSPEDSSIYLCSAWTATNEKLFFGSGTQLSVL.

The J gene is TRBJ2-5, the V gene TRBV7-2; D is perhaps TRBD2 (5 bases). This CDR3 is built from 15 residues. The germline gives CDR1 SGHTA, CDR2 FQGNSA. V lost 5 bases and J 4 bases, leaving 17 bases between the germline ends. This chain's CDR3 is CASSPTTSSVETQYF. In DNA, the CDR3 is TGTGCCAGCAGCCCCACCACTAGTTCCGTAGAGACCCAGTACTTC.

The V call is TRBV2, the J call TRBJ1-6, with D perhaps matching TRBD1 (6 bases). The germline V and J ends were trimmed by 11 bases and 8 bases, with 16 bases remaining between them. CDR1 and CDR2 from the germline V gene are SNHLY and FYNNEI. CDR3 length: 13 amino acids. The CDR3 nucleotides read TGTGCCTCGAACAGGGTTGAAGATTCACCCCTCCACTTT. Translation gives CASNRVEDSPLHF.

This chain joins TRBV30 and TRBJ2-6; D may be TRBD1 (5 bases). This CDR3 is built from 13 residues. Germline V gene lookup returns CDR1 GTSNPN and CDR2 SVGIG (reference sequence). Trimming pared 4 bases from V and 5 bases from J, leaving 9 bases between. The chain's CDR3 is CAWTGSRANVLTF. DNA of the CDR3: TGTGCCTGGACAGGGTCTCGGGCCAACGTCCTGACTTTC.

The V and J genes are TRBV5-4 and TRBJ2-5, with 11 positions matching TRBD2. Trimming cost V 4 bases and J 2 bases; bases outside gene matches: 10. Per the germline V gene, CDR1 is SGHNT and CDR2 is YYREEE (reference sequence). The CDR3 spans 17 residues. The CDR3 DNA reads as TGTGCCAGCAGCCGAGATTCAATAGCGGGGGGGCAAGAGACCCAGTACTTC. Its protein product is CASSRDSIAGGQETQYF. The full variable domain, with the rest looked up from reference TRBV5-4 and TRBJ2-5, is ETGVTQSPTHLIKTRGQQVTLRCSSQSGHNTVSWYQQALGQGPQFIFQYYREEENGRGNFPPRFSGLQFPNYSSELNVNALELDDSALYLCASSRDSIAGGQETQYFGPGTRLLVL.

Only one count was recorded for this clone. This chain joins TRBV19 and TRBJ1-1, with D unresolved. CDR1 LNHDA and CDR2 SQIVND come from the germline V gene (reference sequence). The CDR3 is 12 amino acids. Trimming took 3 bases from V and 6 from J, leaving 8 bases between them. CDR3 in amino acids: CASSISGSEAFF. CDR3 sequence (DNA): TGTGCCAGTAGTATTTCCGGGTCTGAAGCTTTCTTT.

This clone was counted between two and nine times. V and J are TRBV4-1 and TRBJ2-2; 15 bases agree with TRBD2. Trimming cost V 3 bases and J 5 bases; bases outside gene matches: 7. The germline gives CDR1 MGHRA, CDR2 YSYEKL. This CDR3 contains 18 residues. DNA of the CDR3: TGCGCCAGCAGCCAGACGGGACTAGCGGGGGGAGGGACCGGGGAGCTGTTTTTT. Protein: CASSQTGLAGGGTGELFF.

The chain is built from TRBV28 and TRBJ2-2; 7 bases match TRBD1. The length of the CDR3 is 15 residues. The V and J ends lost 2 bases and 3 bases, in that order; junction bases with no gene match: 3. Germline V gene sequence: CDR1 MDHEN, CDR2 SYDVKM. The CDR3 nucleotides are TGTGCCAGCAGTTTACGGGACAGACACACCGGGGAGCTGTTTTTT. Its protein is CASSLRDRHTGELFF.

The genes are TRBV5-1 and TRBJ2-1, with 10 nucleotides matching TRBD2. Germline assignment: CDR1 SGHRS and CDR2 YFSETQ. The CDR3 extends over 14 amino acids. The ends lost 5 bases at V and 3 bases at J; junction bases unmatched: 2. The CDR3 loop is CASSPSGGYNEQFF. The CDR3 DNA sequence: TGCGCCAGCAGTCCTAGCGGGGGCTACAATGAGCAGTTCTTC.

The chain couples TRBV6-6 to TRBJ2-7; TRBD1 matches at 8 bases. Per germline, CDR1 MNHNY and CDR2 SVGAGI (reference sequence). The CDR3 has 14 residues. Unmatched junction bases numbered 4, after V lost 2 bases and J lost 4 bases. CDR3 sequence reads: CASSYAGQVYEQYF. DNA of the CDR3: TGTGCCAGCAGTTACGCGGGACAGGTATACGAGCAGTACTTC.